The T cell receptor (beta chain) under discussion was sequenced for a study of T cell repertoires in cytomegalovirus infection. About the study: Peptides in the study included HLA-C-restricted and HLA-B-restricted CMV epitopes. Matching HLA type and CMV infection were both indicated by public TCR beta signatures. Study-wide points: Cumulative public TCR beta family frequency identified CMV carriers with the relevant HLA. There were HLA-C-restricted CMV-specific TCR beta clonotypes dominating the ex vivo response.

One entry per CDR3 protein results from TCRdb running MiXCR on the reads. The sample yields around 570,000 distinct CDR3 sequences, around two fifths seen once. Note on this clonotype: Its specificity is unknown.

This CDR3 comprises 16 residues. Trimming at V came to 4 bases and at J to 2 bases, leaving 6 bases not matched to a gene. Germline CDR1 is SGHRS and CDR2 is YFSETQ. The receptor comes from a human donor in good health (CMV status not recorded). Some clones in this sample may be carry-over from other donors' samples. The sequencing here drew on cultured PBMCs, taken from culture after CMV antigen stimulation. The chain has TRBV5-1 and TRBJ2-5; 12 nucleotides line up with TRBD2. CDR3 region: CASSLLAGGTQETQYF. For the CDR3, the DNA is TGCGCCAGCAGCCTGCTAGCGGGGGGGACACAAGAGACCCAGTACTTC.